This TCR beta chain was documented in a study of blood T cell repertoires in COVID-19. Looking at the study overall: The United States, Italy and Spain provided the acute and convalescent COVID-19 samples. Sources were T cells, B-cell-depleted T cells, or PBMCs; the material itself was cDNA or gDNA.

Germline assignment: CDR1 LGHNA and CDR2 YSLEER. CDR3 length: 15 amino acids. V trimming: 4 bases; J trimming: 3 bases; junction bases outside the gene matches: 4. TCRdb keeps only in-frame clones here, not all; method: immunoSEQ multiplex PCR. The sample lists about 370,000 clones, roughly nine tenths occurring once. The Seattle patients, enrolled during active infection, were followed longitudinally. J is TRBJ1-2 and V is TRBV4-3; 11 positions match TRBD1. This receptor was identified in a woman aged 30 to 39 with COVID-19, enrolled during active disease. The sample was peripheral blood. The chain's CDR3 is CASSREDRGHYGYTF. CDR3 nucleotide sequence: TGCGCCAGCAGCCGCGAGGACAGGGGGCACTATGGCTACACCTTC.